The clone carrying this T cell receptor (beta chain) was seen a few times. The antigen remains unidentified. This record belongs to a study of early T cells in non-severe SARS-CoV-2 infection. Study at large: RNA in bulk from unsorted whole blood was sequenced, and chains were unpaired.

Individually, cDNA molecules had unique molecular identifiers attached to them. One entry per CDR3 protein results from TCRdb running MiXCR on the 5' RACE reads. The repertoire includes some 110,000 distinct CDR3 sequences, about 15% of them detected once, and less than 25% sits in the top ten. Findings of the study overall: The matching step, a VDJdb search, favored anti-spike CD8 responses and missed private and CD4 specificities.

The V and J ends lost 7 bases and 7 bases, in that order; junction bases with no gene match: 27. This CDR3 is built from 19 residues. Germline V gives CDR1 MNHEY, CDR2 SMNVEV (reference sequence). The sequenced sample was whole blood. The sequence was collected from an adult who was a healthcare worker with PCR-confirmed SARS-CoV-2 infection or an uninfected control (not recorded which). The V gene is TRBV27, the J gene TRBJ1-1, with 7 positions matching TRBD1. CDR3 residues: CASNQLPYGTDRKGDEAFF. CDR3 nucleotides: TGTGCCAGCAACCAACTTCCATACGGGACAGATCGCAAAGGAGATGAAGCTTTCTTT.